This T cell receptor beta chain is from a study of tumor-infiltrating lymphocytes in primary liver carcinoma. Overall study: Participating patients were men and women between 30 and 69 years old. Productive TCRbeta read counts per sample ran from roughly 3.5 to 6.8 million and were similar across tissue types. General study points: Overlap between tumor regions exceeded overlap of tumor with adjacent tissue or blood.

This CDR3 has 17 amino acids. CDR1 is SGHAT and CDR2 is FQNNGV in the germline V gene. Co-extraction of RNA and DNA was performed on roughly 20-31 mg of unsorted bulk tissue. Cases comprised patients with primary liver carcinoma who received surgical resection. Total RNA (approximately 500 ng) served as template for TCR beta cDNA synthesis primed by a constant-region primer. Three rounds of nested multiplex PCR with slightly modified ARM-PCR produced TCR beta libraries. The two initial PCR rounds, nine to eleven cycles each, used TRBV1-TRBV30 forward and C-beta reverse primers. TCRdb re-called the multiplex PCR reads through MiXCR, storing one row per CDR3 protein. The sample has around 120,000 distinct CDR3 sequences, about two thirds seen once; the top ten hold more than 8%. Note on this clonotype: Its antigen remains unidentified. At one boundary the junction diverges from the germline segment, which might be a read error.

Sequencing was performed on tumor-adjacent normal liver tissue. This sequence originates from a woman in her fifties or sixties with primary liver carcinoma and hepatitis B virus infection. The chain joins TRBV11-2 to TRBJ2-6; TRBD1 might be the D (5 bases). CDR3 residues: CDSSPRRQTFGANVLNF. In nucleotides, the CDR3 is TGTGACAGCAGCCCACGGAGACAGACCTTTGGGGCCAACGTCCTGAATTTC.